These T cell receptor beta chains were read from a single sample in a study of cytomegalovirus exposure and HLA in healthy donors. Only in-frame clones appear in the TCRdb table, and some are missing; sequencing was by immunoSEQ multiplex PCR. The sample contains some 150,000 clones, approximately 90% of which appear only once. The sequenced sample was PBMCs. These receptors were collected from a man younger than 35 in good health and CMV-seronegative. Each CDR3 is given with its conserved first and last residue. D genes are given only for firm matches. Not all rows give a size; the values are once, few, many and, for expanded clones, a class.

clone size,V gene,D gene,J gene,CDR3 protein,CDR3 DNA
NA,TRBV30,TRBD1,TRBJ1-1,CAWQGADTNTEAFF,TGTGCCTGGCAGGGGGCTGACACGAACACTGAAGCTTTCTTT
NA,TRBV27,NA,TRBJ2-3,CASSLRLGRADTQYF,TGTGCCAGCAGTTTACGTCTCGGCAGGGCAGATACGCAGTATTTT
once,TRBV18,TRBD2,TRBJ2-3,CASSPISTSRDTQYF,TGTGCCAGCTCACCGATCTCGACTAGCAGGGATACGCAGTATTTT
NA,TRBV11-1,NA,TRBJ1-2,CASSPKREPSYTF,TGTGCCAGCAGCCCAAAGCGGGAACCAAGCTACACCTTC
NA,TRBV10-3,NA,TRBJ1-4,CAISPQGSTNEKLFF,TGTGCCATCAGCCCCCAGGGTTCCACTAATGAAAAACTGTTTTTT
NA,TRBV19,NA,TRBJ1-1,CASSIGNPGEAFF,TGTGCCAGTAGTATTGGAAACCCCGGGGAAGCTTTCTTT
NA,TRBV4-3,NA,TRBJ2-7,CASSQDYPGEYEQYF,TGCGCCAGCAGCCAAGATTACCCAGGGGAGTACGAGCAGTACTTC
NA,TRBV6-4,TRBD2,TRBJ2-3,CASSGGGSADTQYF,TGTGCCAGCAGTGGTGGCGGGAGTGCAGATACGCAGTATTTT
NA,TRBV6-5,NA,TRBJ1-2,CASSYGRESVSGYTF,TGTGCCAGCAGTTACGGCAGGGAAAGTGTGTCAGGCTACACCTTC
NA,TRBV6-1,NA,TRBJ1-5,CASSEYFSNQPQHF,TGTGCCAGCAGTGAGTACTTTAGCAATCAGCCCCAGCATTTT
NA,TRBV11-3,TRBD2,TRBJ2-7,CASSLEAGREQYF,TGTGCCAGCAGCTTAGAAGCGGGAAGGGAGCAGTACTTC
NA,TRBV28,TRBD1,TRBJ1-2,CASSLQGTGRGYTF,TGTGCCAGCAGTTTACAGGGGACAGGGAGGGGCTACACCTTC
NA,TRBV6-1,TRBD1,TRBJ1-1,CASSLRTGFTEAFF,TGTGCCAGCAGTCTCCGGACAGGGTTTACTGAAGCTTTCTTT
NA,TRBV2,NA,TRBJ2-3,CASSEAGLPDTQYF,TGTGCCAGCAGTGAAGCCGGACTACCAGATACGCAGTATTTT
medium-sized,TRBV5-1,TRBD1,TRBJ1-6,CASSLAQGKASPLHF,TGCGCCAGCAGTCTCGCACAGGGGAAGGCTTCACCCCTCCACTTT
few,TRBV19,TRBD1,TRBJ2-5,CASSRGTGRIQETQYF,TGTGCCAGTAGTAGAGGGACAGGTCGGATTCAGGAGACCCAGTACTTC
NA,TRBV27,NA,TRBJ2-7,CASSWTASAYEQYF,TGTGCCAGCAGTTGGACAGCCAGTGCCTACGAGCAGTACTTC
NA,TRBV18,NA,TRBJ2-2,CASSPPGLNTGELFF,TGTGCCAGCTCACCACCCGGACTCAACACCGGGGAGCTGTTTTTT
NA,TRBV9,NA,TRBJ1-2,CASSVGRLDGYTF,TGTGCCAGCAGCGTAGGCAGGTTGGATGGCTACACCTTC
few,TRBV29-1,TRBD1,TRBJ1-3,CSADRMNTIYF,TGCAGCGCGGACAGGATGAACACCATATATTTT
NA,TRBV5-4,TRBD2,TRBJ2-7,CASSPSSGQTYEQYF,TGTGCCAGCAGCCCATCTAGCGGGCAGACCTACGAGCAGTACTTC
NA,TRBV28,NA,TRBJ1-2,CASSLSGSGYTF,TGTGCCAGCAGTCTTTCCGGGTCTGGCTACACCTTC
few,TRBV6-1,NA,TRBJ2-1,CASTPSLQHDNEQFF,TGTGCCAGCACCCCTAGCTTACAACACGACAATGAGCAGTTCTTC
NA,TRBV11-3,TRBD1,TRBJ2-6,CASSPRQGAGANVLTF,TGTGCCAGCAGCCCAAGACAGGGGGCGGGGGCCAACGTCCTGACTTTC
NA,TRBV7-6,NA,TRBJ2-7,CASSFRQGPRYEQYF,TGTGCCAGCAGCTTTAGGCAGGGCCCGAGGTACGAGCAGTACTTC
NA,TRBV4-3,TRBD1,TRBJ1-1,CASSSPDRGNTEAFF,TGCGCCAGCAGCTCGCCGGACAGGGGAAACACTGAAGCTTTCTTT
NA,TRBV5-8,NA,TRBJ1-1,CASSRRQSEAFF,TGTGCCAGCAGCCGCAGACAGAGTGAAGCTTTCTTT
NA,TRBV7-6,TRBD1,TRBJ1-1,CASSLADRGGTEAFF,TGTGCCAGCAGCTTAGCCGACAGGGGAGGGACTGAAGCTTTCTTT
NA,TRBV7-9,TRBD2,TRBJ2-1,CASSFLAGGNEQFF,TGTGCCAGCAGCTTTCTAGCGGGAGGCAATGAGCAGTTCTTC
NA,TRBV4-1,TRBD2,TRBJ2-5,CASSQVSPSGKQETQYF,TGCGCCAGCAGCCAAGTTTCTCCTAGCGGGAAGCAAGAGACCCAGTACTTC
few,TRBV6-4,TRBD2,TRBJ2-1,CASSEGIAGGPSEQFF,TGTGCCAGCAGTGAAGGTATAGCGGGGGGGCCATCCGAGCAGTTCTTC
once,TRBV2,NA,TRBJ1-5,CASSSSVISNQPQHF,TGTGCCAGCAGTTCCTCAGTTATTAGCAATCAGCCCCAGCATTTT
NA,TRBV30,NA,TRBJ1-3,CAWTLDSSGNTIYF,TGTGCCTGGACCTTGGACAGCTCTGGAAACACCATATATTTT
NA,TRBV5-6,NA,TRBJ2-4,CASSLALGQGYF,TGTGCCAGCAGCTTGGCCTTGGGACAAGGGTACTTC
NA,TRBV18,NA,TRBJ1-2,CASSPNSGGRVGYTF,TGTGCCAGCTCACCTAACTCGGGGGGGCGAGTTGGCTACACCTTC
NA,TRBV4-1,NA,TRBJ2-3,CASSQIGVRNTDTQYF,TGCGCCAGCAGCCAAATAGGGGTACGAAACACAGATACGCAGTATTTT
NA,TRBV5-1,NA,TRBJ1-1,CASSSDFGSGTEAFF,TGCGCCAGCAGCTCGGACTTTGGGTCGGGCACTGAAGCTTTCTTT
NA,TRBV5-1,NA,TRBJ1-1,CASSLETQPESEAFF,TGCGCCAGCAGCTTGGAAACCCAACCTGAGTCTGAAGCTTTCTTT
NA,TRBV4-3,TRBD1,TRBJ2-2,CASSHGTGAGELFF,TGCGCCAGCAGCCACGGGACAGGGGCGGGGGAGCTGTTTTTT
NA,TRBV28,NA,TRBJ1-5,CASSPFKHQPQHF,TGTGCCAGCAGCCCCTTCAAACACCAGCCCCAGCATTTT
NA,TRBV28,NA,TRBJ1-1,CASSPRTARTEAFF,TGTGCCAGCAGTCCCAGGACAGCGCGGACTGAAGCTTTCTTT
NA,TRBV29-1,NA,TRBJ2-3,CSVEDLVTPSTDTQYF,TGCAGCGTTGAAGACCTTGTAACTCCAAGCACAGATACGCAGTATTTT
NA,TRBV29-1,TRBD1,TRBJ2-5,CSATQGAGEETQYF,TGCAGCGCCACCCAGGGGGCTGGAGAAGAGACCCAGTACTTC
NA,TRBV6-5,NA,TRBJ1-1,CASIVPGKNTEAFF,TGTGCCAGCATAGTTCCGGGAAAGAACACTGAAGCTTTCTTT
NA,TRBV11-3,TRBD2,TRBJ2-7,CASSPVLAGVVSEQYF,TGTGCCAGCAGCCCCGTGCTAGCGGGAGTGGTCTCCGAGCAGTACTTC
NA,TRBV10-1,TRBD2,TRBJ2-7,CASSDLGTSGRPAYEQYF,TGCGCCAGCAGTGACCTTGGGACTAGCGGGAGGCCGGCCTACGAGCAGTACTTC
NA,TRBV25-1,NA,TRBJ2-4,CASSEVEKGIENIQYF,TGTGCCAGCAGTGAAGTGGAAAAGGGGATCGAAAACATTCAGTACTTC
NA,TRBV7-2,TRBD2,TRBJ2-1,CASSLVRTSTNEQFF,TGTGCCAGCAGCTTAGTAAGGACTAGTACAAATGAGCAGTTCTTC
NA,TRBV7-9,NA,TRBJ1-1,CASSLRGTEAFF,TGTGCCAGCAGCTTAAGGGGAACTGAAGCTTTCTTT
NA,TRBV27,NA,TRBJ2-1,CASRTTAGEQFF,TGTGCCAGCAGGACCACTGCCGGGGAGCAGTTCTTC
NA,TRBV19,TRBD1,TRBJ1-5,CASRDREVGPQHF,TGTGCCAGTAGGGACAGGGAAGTTGGGCCCCAGCATTTT
NA,TRBV7-6,NA,TRBJ1-6,CASSLDKFAPLHF,TGTGCCAGCAGCTTAGACAAGTTCGCACCCCTCCACTTT
NA,TRBV28,TRBD2,TRBJ2-5,CASRTPPAGEETQYF,TGTGCCAGCAGAACCCCTCCAGCGGGGGAAGAGACCCAGTACTTC
NA,TRBV19,NA,TRBJ1-1,CATRSAREAFF,TGTGCTACCCGCAGCGCCCGTGAAGCTTTCTTT